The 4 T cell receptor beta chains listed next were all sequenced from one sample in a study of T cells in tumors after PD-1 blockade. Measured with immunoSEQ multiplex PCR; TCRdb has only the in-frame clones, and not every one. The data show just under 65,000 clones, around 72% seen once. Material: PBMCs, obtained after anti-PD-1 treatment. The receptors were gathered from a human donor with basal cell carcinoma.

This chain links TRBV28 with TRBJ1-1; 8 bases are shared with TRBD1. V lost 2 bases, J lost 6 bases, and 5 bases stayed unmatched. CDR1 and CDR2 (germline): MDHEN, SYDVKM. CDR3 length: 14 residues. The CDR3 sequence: CASSLVRGRPEAFF. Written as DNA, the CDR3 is TGTGCCAGCAGTTTAGTCAGGGGGCGCCCTGAAGCTTTCTTT.

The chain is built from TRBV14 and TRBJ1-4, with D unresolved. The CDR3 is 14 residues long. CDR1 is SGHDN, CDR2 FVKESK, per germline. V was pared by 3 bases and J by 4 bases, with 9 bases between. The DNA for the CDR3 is TGTGCCAGCAGCCACTTGAGCATTAATGAAAAACTGTTTTTT. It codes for CASSHLSINEKLFF.

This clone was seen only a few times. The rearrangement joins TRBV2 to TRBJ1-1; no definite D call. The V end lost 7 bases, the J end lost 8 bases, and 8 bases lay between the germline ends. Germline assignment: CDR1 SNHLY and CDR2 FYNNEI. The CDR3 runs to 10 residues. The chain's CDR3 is CASNGMEAFF. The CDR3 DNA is TGTGCCAGCAACGGGATGGAAGCTTTCTTT.

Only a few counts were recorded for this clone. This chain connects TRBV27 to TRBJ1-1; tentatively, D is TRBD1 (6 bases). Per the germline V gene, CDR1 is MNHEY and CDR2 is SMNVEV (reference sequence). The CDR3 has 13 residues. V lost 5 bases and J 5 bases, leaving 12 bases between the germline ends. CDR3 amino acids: CASSRGRRTEAFF. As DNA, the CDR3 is TGTGCCAGCAGTCGGGGGCGCAGGACTGAAGCTTTCTTT.